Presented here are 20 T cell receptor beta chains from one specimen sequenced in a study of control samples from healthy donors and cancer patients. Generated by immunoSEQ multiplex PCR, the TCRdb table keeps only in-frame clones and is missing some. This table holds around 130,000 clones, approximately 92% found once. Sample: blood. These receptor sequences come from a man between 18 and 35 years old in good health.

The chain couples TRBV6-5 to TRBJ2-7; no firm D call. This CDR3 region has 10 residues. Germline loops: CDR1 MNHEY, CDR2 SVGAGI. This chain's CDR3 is CASGYYEQYV. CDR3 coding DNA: TGTGCCAGCGGTTACTACGAGCAGTACGTC.

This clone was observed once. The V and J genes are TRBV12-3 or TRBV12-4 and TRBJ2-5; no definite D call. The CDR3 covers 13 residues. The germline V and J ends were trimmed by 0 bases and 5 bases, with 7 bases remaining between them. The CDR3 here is CASSLARLETQYF. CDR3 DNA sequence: TGTGCCAGCAGTTTAGCCCGCTTGGAGACCCAGTACTTC.

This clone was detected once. The CDR3 nucleotides read TGTGCCACCAGTGCCTCTACAGGGCCCGCTGAAAAACTGTTTTTT. Translated, it gives CATSASTGPAEKLFF. This chain joins TRBV24-1 and TRBJ1-4; TRBD1 is a possible D gene (6 bases). The CDR3 has 15 amino acids. V was clipped by 5 bases and J by 7 bases, with 16 bases between them. The germline V gene encodes CDR1 KGHDR and CDR2 SFDVKD.

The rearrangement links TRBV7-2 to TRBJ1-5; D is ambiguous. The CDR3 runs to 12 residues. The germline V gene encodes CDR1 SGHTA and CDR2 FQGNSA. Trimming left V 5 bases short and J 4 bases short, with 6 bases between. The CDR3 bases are TGTGCCAGCAGCAACGGGAATCAGCCCCAGCATTTT. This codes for CASSNGNQPQHF.

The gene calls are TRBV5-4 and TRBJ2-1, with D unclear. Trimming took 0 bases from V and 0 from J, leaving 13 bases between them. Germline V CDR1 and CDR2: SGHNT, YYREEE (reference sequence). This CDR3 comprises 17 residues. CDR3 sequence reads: CASSLDGPQSSYNEQFF. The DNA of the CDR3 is TGTGCCAGCAGCTTGGATGGTCCTCAGAGCTCCTACAATGAGCAGTTCTTC. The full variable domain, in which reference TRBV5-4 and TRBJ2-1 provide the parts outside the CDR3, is ETGVTQSPTHLIKTRGQQVTLRCSSQSGHNTVSWYQQALGQGPQFIFQYYREEENGRGNFPPRFSGLQFPNYSSELNVNALELDDSALYLCASSLDGPQSSYNEQFFGPGTRLTVL.

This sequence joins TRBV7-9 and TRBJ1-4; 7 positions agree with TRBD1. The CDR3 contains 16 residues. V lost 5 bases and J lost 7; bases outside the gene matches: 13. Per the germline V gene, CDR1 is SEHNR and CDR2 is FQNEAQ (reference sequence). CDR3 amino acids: CASSPSQQGRFEKLFF. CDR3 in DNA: TGTGCCAGCAGCCCCAGCCAACAGGGGAGGTTTGAAAAACTGTTTTTT.

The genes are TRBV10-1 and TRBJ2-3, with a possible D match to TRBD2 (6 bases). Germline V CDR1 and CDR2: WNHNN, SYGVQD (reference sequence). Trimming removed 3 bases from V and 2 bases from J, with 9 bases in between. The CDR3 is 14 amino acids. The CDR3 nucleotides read TGCGCCAGCAGTGATAGCGGTTTCACAGATACGCAGTATTTT. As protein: CASSDSGFTDTQYF.

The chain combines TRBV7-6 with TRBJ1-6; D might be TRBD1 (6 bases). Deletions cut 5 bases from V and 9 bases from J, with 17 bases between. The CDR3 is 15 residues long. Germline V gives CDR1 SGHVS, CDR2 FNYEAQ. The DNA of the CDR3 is TGTGCCAGCAGCCCCGGGACACCGGGGATTTCACCCCTCCACTTT. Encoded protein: CASSPGTPGISPLHF. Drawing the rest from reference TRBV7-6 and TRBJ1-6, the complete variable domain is GAGVSQSPRYKVTKRGQDVALRCDPISGHVSLYWYRQALGQGPEFLTYFNYEAQQDKSGLPNDRFSAERPEGSISTLTIQRTEQRDSAMYRCASSPGTPGISPLHFGNGTRLTVT.

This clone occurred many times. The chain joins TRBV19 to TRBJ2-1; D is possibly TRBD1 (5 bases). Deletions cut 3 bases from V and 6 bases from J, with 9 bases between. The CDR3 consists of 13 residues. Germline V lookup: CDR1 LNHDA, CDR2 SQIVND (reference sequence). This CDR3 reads CASSIVGANEQFF. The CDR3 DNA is TGTGCCAGTAGTATCGTAGGGGCCAATGAGCAGTTCTTC.

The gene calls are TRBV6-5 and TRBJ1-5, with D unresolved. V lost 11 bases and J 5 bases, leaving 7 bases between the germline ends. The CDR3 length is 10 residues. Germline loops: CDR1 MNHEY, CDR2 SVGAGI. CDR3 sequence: CAANYQPQHF. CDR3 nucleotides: TGTGCCGCCAACTATCAGCCCCAGCATTTT.

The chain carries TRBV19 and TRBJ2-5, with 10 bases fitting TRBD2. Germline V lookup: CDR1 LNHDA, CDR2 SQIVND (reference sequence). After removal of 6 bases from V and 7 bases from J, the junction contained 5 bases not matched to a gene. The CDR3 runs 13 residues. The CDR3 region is CASSTSGVVTQYF. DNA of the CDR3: TGTGCCAGTAGCACTAGCGGGGTCGTGACCCAGTACTTC.

The CDR3 nucleotides read TGTGCCAGCAGCTTGGAACAGGATTCCTACAATGAGCAGTTCTTC. It codes for CASSLEQDSYNEQFF. The chain combines TRBV5-4 with TRBJ2-1, with a weak D call TRBD1 (5 bases). This CDR3 has 15 amino acids. V was shortened by 0 bases and J by 1 base, with 8 bases between the two germline ends. Germline CDR1 is SGHNT and CDR2 is YYREEE (reference sequence). Complete variable domain (other parts from reference TRBV5-4 and TRBJ2-1): ETGVTQSPTHLIKTRGQQVTLRCSSQSGHNTVSWYQQALGQGPQFIFQYYREEENGRGNFPPRFSGLQFPNYSSELNVNALELDDSALYLCASSLEQDSYNEQFFGPGTRLTVL.

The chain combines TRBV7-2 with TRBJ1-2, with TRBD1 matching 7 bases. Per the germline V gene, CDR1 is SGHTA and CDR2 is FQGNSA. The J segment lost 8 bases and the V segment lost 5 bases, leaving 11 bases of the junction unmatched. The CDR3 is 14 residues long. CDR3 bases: TGTGCCAGCAGCCACGCTACAGGGGCAAGCGGCTACACCTTC. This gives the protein CASSHATGASGYTF.

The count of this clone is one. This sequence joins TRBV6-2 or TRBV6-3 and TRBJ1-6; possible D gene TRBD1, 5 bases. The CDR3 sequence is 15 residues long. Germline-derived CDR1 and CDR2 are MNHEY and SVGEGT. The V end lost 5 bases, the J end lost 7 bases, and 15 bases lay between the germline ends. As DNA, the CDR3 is TGTGCCAGCAGTCTACAAGACAGCATGAATTCACCCCTCCACTTT. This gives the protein CASSLQDSMNSPLHF.

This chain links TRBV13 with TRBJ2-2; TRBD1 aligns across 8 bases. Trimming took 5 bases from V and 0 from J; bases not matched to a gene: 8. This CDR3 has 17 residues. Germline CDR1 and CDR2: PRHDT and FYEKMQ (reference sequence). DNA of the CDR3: TGTGCCAGCAGCCCGTTGACAGGGGAGGCGAACACCGGGGAGCTGTTTTTT. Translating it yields CASSPLTGEANTGELFF.

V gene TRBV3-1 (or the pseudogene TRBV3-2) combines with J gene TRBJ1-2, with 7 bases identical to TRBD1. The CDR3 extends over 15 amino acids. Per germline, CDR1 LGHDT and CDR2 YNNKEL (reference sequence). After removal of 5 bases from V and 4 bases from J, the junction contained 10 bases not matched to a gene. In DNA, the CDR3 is TGTGCCAGCAGCTCCCGTCAGGGGGGAGCCTATGGCTACACCTTC. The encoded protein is CASSSRQGGAYGYTF.

This chain's CDR3 is CASSLSGNNEQFF. In nucleotides, the CDR3 is TGTGCCAGCAGTTTATCAGGGAACAATGAGCAGTTCTTC. The chain joins TRBV27 to TRBJ2-1, with D unclear. The CDR3 runs 13 residues. Germline CDR1 MNHEY, CDR2 SMNVEV (reference sequence). The V end lost 0 bases, the J end lost 5 bases, and 5 bases lay between the germline ends.

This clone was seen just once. In DNA, the CDR3 is TGCGCCAGCAGCTTGAGAACATACCAAGAGACCCAGTACTTC. Its protein is CASSLRTYQETQYF. The chain recombines TRBV5-1 with TRBJ2-5; D gene ambiguous. The CDR3 has 14 residues. In germline, CDR1 is SGHRS, CDR2 YFSETQ. Trimming pared 1 base from V and 0 bases from J, leaving 7 bases between.

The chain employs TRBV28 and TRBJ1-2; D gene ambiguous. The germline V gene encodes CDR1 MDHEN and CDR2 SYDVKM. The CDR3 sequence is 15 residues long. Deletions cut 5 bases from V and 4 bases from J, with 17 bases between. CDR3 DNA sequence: TGTGCCAGCAGTACCTCGGGAGCCGCTAGCTATGGCTACACCTTC. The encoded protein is CASSTSGAASYGYTF.

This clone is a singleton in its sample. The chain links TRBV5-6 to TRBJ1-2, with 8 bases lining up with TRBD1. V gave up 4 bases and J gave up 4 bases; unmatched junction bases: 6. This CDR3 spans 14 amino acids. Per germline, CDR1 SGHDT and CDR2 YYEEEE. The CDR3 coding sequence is TGTGCCAGCAGCCTCCCTCAGGGGGCCTATGGCTACACCTTC. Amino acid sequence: CASSLPQGAYGYTF.